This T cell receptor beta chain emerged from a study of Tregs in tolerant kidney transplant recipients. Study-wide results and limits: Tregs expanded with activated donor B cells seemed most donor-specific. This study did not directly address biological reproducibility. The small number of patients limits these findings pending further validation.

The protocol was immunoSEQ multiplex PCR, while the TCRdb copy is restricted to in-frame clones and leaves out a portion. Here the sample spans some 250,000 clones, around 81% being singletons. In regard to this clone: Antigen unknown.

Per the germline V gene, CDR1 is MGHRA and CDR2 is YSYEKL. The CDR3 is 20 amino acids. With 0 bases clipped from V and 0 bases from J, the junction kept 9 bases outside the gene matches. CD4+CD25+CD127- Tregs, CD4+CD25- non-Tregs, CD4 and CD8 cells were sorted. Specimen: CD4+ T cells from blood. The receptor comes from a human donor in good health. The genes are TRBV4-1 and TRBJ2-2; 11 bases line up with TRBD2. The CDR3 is CASSQDRLAGKGPNTGELFF. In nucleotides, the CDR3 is TGCGCCAGCAGCCAAGACCGACTAGCGGGAAAGGGTCCGAACACCGGGGAGCTGTTTTTT.